Shown below are 8 T cell receptor beta chains from a single sample sequenced in a study of molecular identifiers for immune sequencing clone quantification. TCRdb analysed the PCR reads with MiXCR anew, one entry per CDR3 protein. The table shows 40,000 to 65,000 distinct CDR3 sequences, with roughly 38% occurring only once. Sequencing input: naive CD8+ T cells from blood, with Jurkat cell RNA spiked in. This sample's subset: FACS-sorted CD8+CD4-CCR7+CD45RA+ naive T cells. The receptors stem from a human donor in good health. Some libraries in this study had Jurkat cell RNA spiked in.

As concerns this clonotype: This may be a read error, as it is one base from a much larger clone. The gene calls are TRBV7-6 and TRBJ2-1; 10 nucleotides agree with TRBD2. The CDR3 has 16 amino acids. Germline lookup yields CDR1 SGHVS and CDR2 FNYEAQ. V gave up 1 base and J gave up 6 bases; unmatched junction bases: 6. The CDR3 region has the DNA TGTGCCAGCAGCTTAGGTTGGACTAGCGGCTTCAATGAGCAGTTCTTC. This codes for CASSLGWTSGFNEQFF.

Notes on this clonotype: No conserved phenylalanine or tryptophan is present at the end of the CDR3, so a read error is the likely explanation. The rearrangement joins TRBV4-1 to TRBJ2-5, with D tentatively TRBD2 (5 bases). The CDR3 spans 15 residues. Trimming removed 1 base from V and 4 bases from J, with 13 bases in between. Germline lookup yields CDR1 MGHRA and CDR2 YSYEKL. This chain's CDR3 is CASSQVRRGIETQYY. The CDR3, as DNA: TGCGCCAGCAGCCAAGTCCGACGGGGAATAGAGACCCAGTACTAC.

With respect to this clonotype: A much more abundant neighbour one base away suggests this may be a read error. This sequence joins TRBV28 and TRBJ2-3; tentative D call: TRBD1 (5 bases). The CDR3 is 15 amino acids. From germline, CDR1 is MDHEN and CDR2 SYDVKM. With 1 base removed from V and 6 bases from J, the gap between germline ends came to 14 bases. The CDR3 region has the DNA TGTGCCAGCAGTTTATTTGACAGCACGCAGGATACGCAGTATTTT. It translates to CASSLFDSTQDTQYF.

With respect to this clonotype: The junction shows a germline mismatch at one end, possibly a read error. The chain carries TRBV29-1 and TRBJ2-2, with D tentatively TRBD2 (5 bases). Germline V lookup: CDR1 SQVTM, CDR2 ANQGSEA. CDR3 length: 11 amino acids. The chain's CDR3 is CSVAYTGDLFF. The DNA for the CDR3 is TGCAGCGTCGCGTACACCGGGGATCTGTTTTTT.

This clonotype was seen more than once but under ten times. The chain carries TRBV12-3 or TRBV12-4 and TRBJ2-7, with D perhaps TRBD1 (5 bases). Trimming pared 6 bases from V and 2 bases from J, leaving 14 bases between. The CDR3 is made up of 14 amino acids. CDR3 nucleotide sequence: TGTGCCAGCAGAAACAGGAGTAAGACCTACGAGCAGTACTTC. It yields the protein CASRNRSKTYEQYF.

This clonotype was found many times. The chain joins TRBV6-4 to TRBJ2-3; 13 bases match TRBD2. CDR1 MRHNA and CDR2 SNTAGT come from the germline V gene. The trim removed 4 bases at V and 8 bases at J, leaving 0 bases unmatched. The CDR3 loop spans 13 amino acids. The CDR3 DNA reads TGTGCCAGCAGTGGACTAGCGGGAGGTACGCAGTATTTT. It codes for CASSGLAGGTQYF.

The rearrangement uses TRBV6-5 and TRBJ1-2; a weak D match, TRBD1 (5 bases). This CDR3 comprises 11 residues. CDR1 is MNHEY, CDR2 SVGAGI, per germline. Between the trimmed V and J ends, which lost 7 bases and 4 bases, there was a span of 7 bases. The CDR3 here is CASNGGYGYTF. Written as DNA, the CDR3 is TGTGCCAGCAATGGGGGCTATGGCTACACCTTC.

As for this clonotype: This CDR3 fails to terminate in the conserved phenylalanine or tryptophan, so it likely reflects a read error. The V gene is TRBV7-9, the J gene TRBJ1-4; no definite D call. V dropped 8 bases and J dropped 7 bases, with 11 bases sitting between them. This CDR3 contains 12 residues. CDR1 is SEHNR, CDR2 FQNEAQ, per germline (reference sequence). CDR3 sequence: CASEGRAEKLFY. The CDR3 nucleotides are TGTGCCAGCGAAGGTCGGGCTGAAAAACTGTTTTAT.